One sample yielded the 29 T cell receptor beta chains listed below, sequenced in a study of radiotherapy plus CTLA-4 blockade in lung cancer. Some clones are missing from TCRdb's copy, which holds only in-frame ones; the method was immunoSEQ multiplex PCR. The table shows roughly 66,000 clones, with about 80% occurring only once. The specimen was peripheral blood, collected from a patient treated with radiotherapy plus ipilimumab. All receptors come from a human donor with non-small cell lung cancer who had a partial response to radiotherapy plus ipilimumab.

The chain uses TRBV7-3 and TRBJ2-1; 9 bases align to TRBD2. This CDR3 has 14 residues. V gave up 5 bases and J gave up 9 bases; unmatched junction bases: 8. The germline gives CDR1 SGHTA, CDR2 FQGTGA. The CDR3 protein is CASSRSGSGLEQFF. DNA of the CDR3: TGTGCCAGCAGCCGTAGCGGGAGTGGGCTTGAGCAGTTCTTC. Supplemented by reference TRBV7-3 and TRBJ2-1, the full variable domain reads GAGVSQTPSNKVTEKGKYVELRCDPISGHTALYWYRQSLGQGPEFLIYFQGTGAADDSGLPNDRFFAVRPEGSVSTLKIQRTERGDSAVYLCASSRSGSGLEQFFGPGTRLTVL.

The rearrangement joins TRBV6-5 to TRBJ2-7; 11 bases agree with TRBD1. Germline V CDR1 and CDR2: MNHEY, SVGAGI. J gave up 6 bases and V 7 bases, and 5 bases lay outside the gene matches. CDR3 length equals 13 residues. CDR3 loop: CASTSGTGGEQYF. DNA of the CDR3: TGTGCCAGCACCTCCGGGACAGGGGGCGAGCAGTACTTC.

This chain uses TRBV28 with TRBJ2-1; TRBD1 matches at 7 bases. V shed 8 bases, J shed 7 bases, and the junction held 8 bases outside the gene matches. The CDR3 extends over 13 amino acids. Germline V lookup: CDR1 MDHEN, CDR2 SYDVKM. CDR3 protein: CASLQGQVNEQFF. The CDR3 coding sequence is TGTGCCAGCCTACAGGGGCAGGTAAATGAGCAGTTCTTC.

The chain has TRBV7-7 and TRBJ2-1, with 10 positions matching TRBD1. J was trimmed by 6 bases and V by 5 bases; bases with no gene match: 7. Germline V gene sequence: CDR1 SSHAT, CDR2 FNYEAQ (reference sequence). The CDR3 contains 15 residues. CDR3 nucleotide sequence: TGTGCCAGCAGCCTGGGGACAGGGGTTGTCAATGAGCAGTTCTTC. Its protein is CASSLGTGVVNEQFF. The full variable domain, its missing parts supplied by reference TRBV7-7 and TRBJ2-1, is GAGVSQSPRYKVTKRGQDVTLRCDPISSHATLYWYQQALGQGPEFLTYFNYEAQPDKSGLPSDRFSAERPEGSISTLTIQRTEQRDSAMYRCASSLGTGVVNEQFFGPGTRLTVL.

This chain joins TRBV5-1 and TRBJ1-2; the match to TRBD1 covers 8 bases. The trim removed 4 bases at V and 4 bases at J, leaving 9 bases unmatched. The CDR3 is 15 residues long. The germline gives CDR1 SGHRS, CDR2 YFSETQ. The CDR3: CASSPDRGHPYGYTF. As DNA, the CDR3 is TGCGCCAGCAGCCCCGACAGGGGCCACCCCTATGGCTACACCTTC.

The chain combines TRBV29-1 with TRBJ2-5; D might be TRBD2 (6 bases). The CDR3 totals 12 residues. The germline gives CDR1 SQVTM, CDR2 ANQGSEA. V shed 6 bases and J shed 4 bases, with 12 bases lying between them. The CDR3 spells CSVKPGGETQYF. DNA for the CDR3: TGCAGCGTCAAACCCGGGGGAGAGACCCAGTACTTC.

CDR3 DNA sequence: TGTGCCAGCAGCTTAATAGGCAGGCCCGGCACTGAAGCTTTCTTT. Its translation: CASSLIGRPGTEAFF. This chain uses TRBV7-3 with TRBJ1-1; the D is unclear. CDR1 and CDR2 (germline): SGHTA, FQGTGA. This CDR3 spans 15 amino acids. V dropped 1 base and J dropped 4 bases, with 13 bases sitting between them.

CDR3 amino acids: CASRVVRSSYNEQFF. The CDR3 DNA reads TGTGCCAGCAGAGTAGTTAGGAGCTCCTACAATGAGCAGTTCTTC. The rearrangement links TRBV27 to TRBJ2-1, with D uncertain. The CDR3 runs to 15 residues. Germline V CDR1 and CDR2: MNHEY, SMNVEV (reference sequence). V lost 6 bases and J 0 bases, leaving 12 bases between the germline ends.

CDR3 protein: CASSVDPSGSSSNEQFF. The CDR3 nucleotides read TGTGCCAGCAGCGTAGATCCTAGCGGGAGTTCATCCAATGAGCAGTTCTTC. V usage is TRBV9 and J usage is TRBJ2-1; 10 bases are shared with TRBD2. The CDR3 totals 17 residues. The ends lost 0 bases at V and 6 bases at J; junction bases unmatched: 9. The germline V gene has CDR1 SGDLS and CDR2 YYNGEE.

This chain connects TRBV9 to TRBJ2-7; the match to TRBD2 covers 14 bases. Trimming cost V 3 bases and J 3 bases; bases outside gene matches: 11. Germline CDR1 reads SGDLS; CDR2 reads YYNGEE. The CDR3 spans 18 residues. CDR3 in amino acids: CASSGKNGLAGGLYEQYF. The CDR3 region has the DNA TGTGCCAGCAGCGGAAAAAACGGACTAGCGGGAGGTCTCTACGAGCAGTACTTC.

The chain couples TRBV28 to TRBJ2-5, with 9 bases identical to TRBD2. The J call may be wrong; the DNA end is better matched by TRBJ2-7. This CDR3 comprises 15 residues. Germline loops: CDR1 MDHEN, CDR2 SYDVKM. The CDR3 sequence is CASSSLAGGRYEQYF. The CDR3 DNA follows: TGTGCCAGCAGCTCTTTGGCGGGAGGGCGATACGAGCAGTACTTC.

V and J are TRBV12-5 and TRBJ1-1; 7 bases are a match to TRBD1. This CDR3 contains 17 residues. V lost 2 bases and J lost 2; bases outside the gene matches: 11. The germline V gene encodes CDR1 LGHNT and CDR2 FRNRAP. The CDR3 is CASGLLRGGTANTEAFF. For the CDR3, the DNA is TGTGCTAGTGGTTTGTTAAGAGGCGGGACAGCTAACACTGAAGCTTTCTTT.

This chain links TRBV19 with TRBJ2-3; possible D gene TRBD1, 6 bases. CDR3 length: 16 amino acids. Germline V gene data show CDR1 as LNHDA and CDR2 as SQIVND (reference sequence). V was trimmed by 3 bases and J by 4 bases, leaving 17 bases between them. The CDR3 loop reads CASSIRSVKGADTQYF. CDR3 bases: TGTGCCAGTAGTATTCGGTCAGTAAAGGGGGCAGATACGCAGTATTTT.

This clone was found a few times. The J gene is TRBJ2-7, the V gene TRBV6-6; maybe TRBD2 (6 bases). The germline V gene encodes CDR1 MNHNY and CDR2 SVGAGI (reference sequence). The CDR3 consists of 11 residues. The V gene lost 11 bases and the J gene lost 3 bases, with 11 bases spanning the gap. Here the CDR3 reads CAGGTDYEQYF. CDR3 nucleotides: TGTGCCGGGGGGACGGACTACGAGCAGTACTTC.

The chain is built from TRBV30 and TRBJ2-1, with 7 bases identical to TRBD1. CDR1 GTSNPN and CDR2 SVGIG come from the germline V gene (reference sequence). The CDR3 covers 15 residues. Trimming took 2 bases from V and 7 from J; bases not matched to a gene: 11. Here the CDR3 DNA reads TGTGCCTGGAGTTGGCTGGCCGGGACAGCAAATGAGCAGTTCTTC. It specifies CAWSWLAGTANEQFF. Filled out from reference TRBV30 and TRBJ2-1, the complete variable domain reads SQTIHQWPATLVQPVGSPLSLECTVEGTSNPNLYWYRQAAGRGLQLLFYSVGIGQISSEVPQNLSASRPQDRQFILSSKKLLLSDSGFYLCAWSWLAGTANEQFFGPGTRLTVL.

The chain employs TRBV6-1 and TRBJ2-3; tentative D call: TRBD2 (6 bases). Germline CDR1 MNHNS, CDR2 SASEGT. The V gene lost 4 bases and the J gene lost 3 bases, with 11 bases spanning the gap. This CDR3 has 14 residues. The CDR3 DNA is TGTGCCAGCAGTGGGTACGGAGGGACAGATACGCAGTATTTT. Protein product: CASSGYGGTDTQYF.

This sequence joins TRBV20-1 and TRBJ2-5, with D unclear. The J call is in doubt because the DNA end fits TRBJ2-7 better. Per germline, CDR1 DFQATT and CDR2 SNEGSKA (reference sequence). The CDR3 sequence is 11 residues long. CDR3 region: CSARAPYEQYF. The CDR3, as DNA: TGCAGTGCTAGAGCCCCCTACGAGCAGTACTTC.

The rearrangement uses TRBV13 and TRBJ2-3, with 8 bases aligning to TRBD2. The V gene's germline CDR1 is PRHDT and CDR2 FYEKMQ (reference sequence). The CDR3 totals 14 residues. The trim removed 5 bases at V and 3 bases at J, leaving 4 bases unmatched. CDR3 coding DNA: TGTGCCAGCAGCCCAGCGGGAGAAACAGATACGCAGTATTTT. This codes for CASSPAGETDTQYF. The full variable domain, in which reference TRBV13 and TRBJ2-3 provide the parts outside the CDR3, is AAGVIQSPRHLIKEKRETATLKCYPIPRHDTVYWYQQGPGQDPQFLISFYEKMQSDKGSIPDRFSAQQFSDYHSELNMSSLELGDSALYFCASSPAGETDTQYFGPGTRLTVL.

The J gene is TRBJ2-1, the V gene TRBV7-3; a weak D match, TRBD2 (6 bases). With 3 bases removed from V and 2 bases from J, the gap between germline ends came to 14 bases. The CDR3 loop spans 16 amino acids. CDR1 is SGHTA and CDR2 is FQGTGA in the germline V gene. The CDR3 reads CASSFPPGGTYNEQFF. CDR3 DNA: TGTGCCAGCAGCTTTCCACCCGGGGGAACCTACAATGAGCAGTTCTTC.

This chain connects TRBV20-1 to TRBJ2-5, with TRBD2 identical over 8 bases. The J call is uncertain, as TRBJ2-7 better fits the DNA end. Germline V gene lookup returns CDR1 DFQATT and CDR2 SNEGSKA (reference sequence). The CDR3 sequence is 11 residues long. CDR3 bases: TGCAGAGTCCGCGGGAGGTACGAGCAGTACTTC. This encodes CRVRGRYEQYF.

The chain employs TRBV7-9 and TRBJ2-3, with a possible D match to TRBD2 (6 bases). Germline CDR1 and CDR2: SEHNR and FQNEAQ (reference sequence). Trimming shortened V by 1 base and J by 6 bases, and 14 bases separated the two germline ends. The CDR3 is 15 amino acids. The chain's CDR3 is CASSLGAGTPDTQYF. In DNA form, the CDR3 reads TGTGCCAGCAGCTTAGGGGCGGGAACCCCGGATACGCAGTATTTT.

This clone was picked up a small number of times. CDR3 sequence: CASSLRGLYEQYF. The CDR3 DNA reads as TGTGCCAGCAGTTTACGGGGTCTCTACGAGCAGTACTTC. This rearrangement joins TRBV27 to TRBJ2-7, with D perhaps TRBD2 (5 bases). This CDR3 has 13 residues. Germline lookup yields CDR1 MNHEY and CDR2 SMNVEV (reference sequence). With 2 bases removed from V and 3 bases from J, the gap between germline ends came to 8 bases.

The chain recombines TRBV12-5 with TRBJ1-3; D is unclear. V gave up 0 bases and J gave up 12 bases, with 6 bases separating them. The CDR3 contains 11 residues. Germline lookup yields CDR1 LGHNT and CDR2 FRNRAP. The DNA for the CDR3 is TGTGCTAGTGGTTTGGTACGGGGCATATATTTT. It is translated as CASGLVRGIYF. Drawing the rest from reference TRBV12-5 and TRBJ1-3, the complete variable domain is DARVTQTPRHKVTEMGQEVTMRCQPILGHNTVFWYRQTMMQGLELLAYFRNRAPLDDSGMPKDRFSAEMPDATLATLKIQPSEPRDSAVYFCASGLVRGIYFGEGSWLTVV.

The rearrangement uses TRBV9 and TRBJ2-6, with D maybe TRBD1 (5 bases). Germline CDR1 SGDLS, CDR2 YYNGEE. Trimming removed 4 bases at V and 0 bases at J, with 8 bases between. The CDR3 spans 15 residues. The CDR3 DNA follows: TGTGCCAGCAGCCAAAGGGGCTCTGGGGCCAACGTCCTGACTTTC. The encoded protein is CASSQRGSGANVLTF.

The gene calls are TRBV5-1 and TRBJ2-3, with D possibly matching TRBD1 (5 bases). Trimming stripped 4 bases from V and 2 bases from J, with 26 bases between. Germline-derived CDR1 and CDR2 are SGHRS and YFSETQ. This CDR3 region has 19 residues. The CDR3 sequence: CASSPGGSGAGWSTDTQYF. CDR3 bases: TGCGCCAGCAGCCCGGGTGGGTCTGGGGCAGGGTGGTCCACAGATACGCAGTATTTT.

CDR3 bases: TGTGCCAGCAGTGACGACAGTTTGGGCTACACCTTC. Residues: CASSDDSLGYTF. The rearrangement uses TRBV6-4 and TRBJ1-2, with a possible D match to TRBD1 (5 bases). Per the germline V gene, CDR1 is MRHNA and CDR2 is SNTAGT. Trimming removed 2 bases from V and 8 bases from J, with 9 bases in between. The CDR3 length is 12 residues.

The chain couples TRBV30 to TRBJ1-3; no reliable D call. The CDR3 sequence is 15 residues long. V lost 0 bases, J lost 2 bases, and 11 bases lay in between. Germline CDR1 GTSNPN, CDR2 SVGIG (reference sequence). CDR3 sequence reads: CAWSVHLAPGNTIYF. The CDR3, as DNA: TGTGCCTGGAGTGTACATTTAGCCCCTGGAAACACCATATATTTT.

In DNA, the CDR3 is TGTGCCAGCAGCTTAGCGCGATCGGGAGCAACTGAAGCTTTCTTT. Its protein is CASSLARSGATEAFF. The chain is built from TRBV7-8 and TRBJ1-1; the D is unclear. The CDR3 loop spans 15 amino acids. The V end was cut by 0 bases, the J end by 5 bases, with 13 bases between. CDR1 and CDR2 from the germline V gene are SGHVS and FQNEAQ.

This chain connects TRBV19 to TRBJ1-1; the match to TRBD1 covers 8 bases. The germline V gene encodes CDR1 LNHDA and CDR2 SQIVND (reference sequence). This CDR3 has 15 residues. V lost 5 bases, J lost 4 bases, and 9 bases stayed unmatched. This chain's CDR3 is CASSFSRTGSTEAFF. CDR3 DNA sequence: TGTGCCAGTAGTTTCTCGAGGACAGGGTCCACTGAAGCTTTCTTT. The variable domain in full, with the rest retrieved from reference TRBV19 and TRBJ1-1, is DGGITQSPKYLFRKEGQNVTLSCEQNLNHDAMYWYRQDPGQGLRLIYYSQIVNDFQKGDIAEGYSVSREKKESFPLTVTSAQKNPTAFYLCASSFSRTGSTEAFFGQGTRLTVV.